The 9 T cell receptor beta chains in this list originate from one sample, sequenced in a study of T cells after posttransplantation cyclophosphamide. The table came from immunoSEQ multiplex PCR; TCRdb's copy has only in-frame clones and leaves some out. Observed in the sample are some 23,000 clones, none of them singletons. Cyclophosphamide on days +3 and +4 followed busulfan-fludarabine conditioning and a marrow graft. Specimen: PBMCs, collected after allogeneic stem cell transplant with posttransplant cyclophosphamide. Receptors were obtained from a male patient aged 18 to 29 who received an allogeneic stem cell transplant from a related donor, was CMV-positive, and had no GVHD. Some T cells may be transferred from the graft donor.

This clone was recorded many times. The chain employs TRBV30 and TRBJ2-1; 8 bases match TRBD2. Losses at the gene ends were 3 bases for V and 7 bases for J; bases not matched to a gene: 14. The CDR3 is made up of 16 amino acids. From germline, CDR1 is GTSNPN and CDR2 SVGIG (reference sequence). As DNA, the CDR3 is TGTGCCTGGAGGGACCCCTTCGGGAGGGATGGGAATGAGCAGTTCTTC. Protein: CAWRDPFGRDGNEQFF.

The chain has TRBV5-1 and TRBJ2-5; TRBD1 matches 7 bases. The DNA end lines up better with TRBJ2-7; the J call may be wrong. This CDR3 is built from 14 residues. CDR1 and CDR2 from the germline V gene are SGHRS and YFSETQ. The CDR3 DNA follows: TGCGCCAGCAGCTTGGTAGGGGGCCCCCACGAGCAGTACTTC. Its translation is CASSLVGGPHEQYF.

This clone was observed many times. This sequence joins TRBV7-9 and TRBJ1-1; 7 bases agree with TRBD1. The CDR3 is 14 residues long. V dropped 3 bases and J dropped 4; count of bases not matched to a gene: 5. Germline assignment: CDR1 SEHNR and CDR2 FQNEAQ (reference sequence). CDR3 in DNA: TGTGCCAGCAGCTTGCCCGCAGGGGGCACTGAAGCTTTCTTT. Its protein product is CASSLPAGGTEAFF.

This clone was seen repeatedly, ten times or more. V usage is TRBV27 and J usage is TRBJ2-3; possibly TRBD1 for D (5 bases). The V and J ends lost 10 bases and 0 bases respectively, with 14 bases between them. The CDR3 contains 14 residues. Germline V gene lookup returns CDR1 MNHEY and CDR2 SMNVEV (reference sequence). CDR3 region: CAILRTSSTDTQYF. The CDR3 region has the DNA TGTGCCATCCTTAGGACATCTAGCACAGATACGCAGTATTTT.

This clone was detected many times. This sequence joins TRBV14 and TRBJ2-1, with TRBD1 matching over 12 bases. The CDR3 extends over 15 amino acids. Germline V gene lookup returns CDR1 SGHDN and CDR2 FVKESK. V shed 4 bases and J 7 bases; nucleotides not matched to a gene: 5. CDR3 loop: CASSPMGQGANEQFF. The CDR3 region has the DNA TGTGCCAGCAGCCCGATGGGACAGGGGGCTAATGAGCAGTTCTTC.

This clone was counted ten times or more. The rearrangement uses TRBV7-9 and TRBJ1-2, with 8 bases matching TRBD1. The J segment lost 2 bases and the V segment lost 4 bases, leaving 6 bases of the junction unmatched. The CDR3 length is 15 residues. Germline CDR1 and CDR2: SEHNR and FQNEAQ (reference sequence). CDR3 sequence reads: CASSSLRTGNYGYTF. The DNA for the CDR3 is TGTGCCAGCAGCTCGCTCCGGACAGGGAACTATGGCTACACCTTC.

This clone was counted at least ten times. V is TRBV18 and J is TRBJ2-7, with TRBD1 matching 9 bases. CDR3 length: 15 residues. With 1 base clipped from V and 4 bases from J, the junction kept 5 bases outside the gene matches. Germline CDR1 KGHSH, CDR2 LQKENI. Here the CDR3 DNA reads TGTGCCAGCTCACCACTGGGACAGGGTTGGTACGAGCAGTACTTC. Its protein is CASSPLGQGWYEQYF.

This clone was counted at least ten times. Written as DNA, the CDR3 is TGTGCCACCAGCAGAGGGAGGGTTCAGCCCCAGCATTTT. It codes for CATSRGRVQPQHF. The chain carries TRBV15 and TRBJ1-5; the D is unclear. The germline CDR1 and CDR2 sequences are LNHNV and YYDKDF (reference sequence). Trimming removed 1 base at V and 6 bases at J, with 7 bases between. The CDR3 consists of 13 residues.

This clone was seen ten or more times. The chain's CDR3 is CASSQGGSYRGFTLYF. CDR3 sequence (DNA): TGTGCCAGCAGCCAAGGGGGGTCTTACAGGGGTTTTACTTTGTACTTC. The rearrangement links TRBV28 to TRBJ2-7; tentative D call: TRBD1 (7 bases). Germline values: CDR1 MDHEN, CDR2 SYDVKM. Deletions cut 6 bases from V and 12 bases from J, with 30 bases between. This CDR3 has 16 amino acids.